A single sample gave rise to the 26 T cell receptor beta chains below, sequenced in a study of blood T cell repertoires in COVID-19. Measured with immunoSEQ multiplex PCR; TCRdb has only the in-frame clones, and not every one. Of about 310,000 clones in the sample, about 88% are singletons; the top ten hold roughly a tenth. Source material: PBMCs or T cells enriched from blood (not recorded which). Every receptor here comes from a woman aged 40-49 years who had recovered from COVID-19.

The rearrangement links TRBV21-1 to TRBJ1-4; the table's D call, TRBD1, has no DNA check behind it. TRBV21-1 is classified as a pseudogene. This CDR3 has 16 amino acids. CDR3: CASSNLDRGRDEKLFF. The CDR3 DNA sequence: TGTGCCAGCAGCAATCTGGACAGGGGGCGGGATGAAAAACTGTTTTTT.

J is TRBJ1-6 and V is TRBV2; no clear D gene. The CDR3 is 14 residues long. The germline V gene encodes CDR1 SNHLY and CDR2 FYNNEI. V was cut by 5 bases and J by 6 bases, with 11 bases left in between. The CDR3 reads CASSLWEFNSPLHF. The DNA for the CDR3 is TGTGCCAGCAGTCTCTGGGAGTTTAATTCACCCCTCCACTTT. The variable domain in full, with the rest retrieved from reference TRBV2 and TRBJ1-6, is EPEVTQTPSHQVTQMGQEVILRCVPISNHLYFYWYRQILGQKVEFLVSFYNNEISEKSEIFDDQFSVERPDGSNFTLKIRSTKLEDSAMYFCASSLWEFNSPLHFGNGTRLTVT.

The chain combines TRBV3-1 (or the pseudogene TRBV3-2) with TRBJ1-1; no clear D. The V end was cut by 4 bases, the J end by 8 bases, with 11 bases between. The CDR3 runs to 12 residues. From germline, CDR1 is LGHDT and CDR2 YNNKEL (reference sequence). CDR3 sequence reads: CASSPGGREAFF. The CDR3 DNA sequence: TGTGCCAGCAGCCCGGGAGGCCGGGAAGCTTTCTTT.

The chain joins TRBV29-1 to TRBJ2-4; 7 bases agree with TRBD1. The CDR3 runs 13 residues. Germline-derived CDR1 and CDR2 are SQVTM and ANQGSEA. With 7 bases clipped from V and 10 bases from J, the junction kept 13 bases outside the gene matches. The CDR3 DNA sequence: TGCAGCGGGGGACAGCTCCTGAATGGGATTCAGTACTTC. This codes for CSGGQLLNGIQYF.

The chain links TRBV30 to TRBJ2-6; no clear D gene. The CDR3 length is 15 residues. V was trimmed by 0 bases and J by 0 bases, leaving 6 bases between them. Germline V CDR1 and CDR2: GTSNPN, SVGIG (reference sequence). The CDR3 region has the DNA TGTGCCTGGAGTGTACTAATCTCTGGGGCCAACGTCCTGACTTTC. Translated: CAWSVLISGANVLTF.

The J gene is TRBJ2-2, the V gene TRBV10-1, with a possible D match to TRBD2 (6 bases). The CDR3 is 15 residues long. V dropped 3 bases and J dropped 7 bases, with 15 bases sitting between them. The germline CDR1 and CDR2 sequences are WNHNN and SYGVQD (reference sequence). This CDR3 reads CASSELVGGLGELFF. The CDR3 DNA reads as TGCGCCAGCAGTGAACTGGTTGGGGGACTCGGGGAGCTGTTTTTT.

This sequence joins TRBV7-2 and TRBJ2-7; D remains unclear. CDR3 length equals 14 residues. Germline assignment: CDR1 SGHTA and CDR2 FQGNSA. Trimming took off 0 bases at V and 1 base at J, with 7 bases between the two ends. CDR3 sequence reads: CASSLALRSYEQYF. The DNA for the CDR3 is TGTGCCAGCAGCTTAGCCCTCCGGTCCTACGAGCAGTACTTC.

CDR3 in DNA: TGTGCCTGGAGGCAGGACAGGGGCGGCACTGAAGCTTTCTTT. Its translation: CAWRQDRGGTEAFF. The chain has TRBV30 and TRBJ1-1; 9 bases fit TRBD1. Looked up from germline, CDR1 is GTSNPN and CDR2 is SVGIG (reference sequence). CDR3 size: 14 residues. Trimming at V came to 3 bases and at J to 4 bases, leaving 6 bases not matched to a gene.

The DNA for the CDR3 is TGTGCCAGCAAGCGGACAGACCCAAATGAAAAACTGTTTTTT. It specifies CASKRTDPNEKLFF. This sequence joins TRBV7-9 and TRBJ1-4; a possible D gene is TRBD1 (6 bases). Trimming cost V 7 bases and J 5 bases, with 14 bases left between them. In germline, CDR1 is SEHNR, CDR2 FQNEAQ (reference sequence). This CDR3 comprises 14 residues.

The gene calls are TRBV6-1 and TRBJ2-7, with D possibly being TRBD1 (6 bases). This CDR3 is built from 16 residues. In germline, CDR1 is MNHNS, CDR2 SASEGT. Trimming left V 4 bases short and J 2 bases short, with 18 bases between. This chain's CDR3 is CASSGPLQGIAYEQYF. Here the CDR3 DNA reads TGTGCCAGCAGTGGCCCCCTCCAGGGGATCGCCTACGAGCAGTACTTC.

The chain combines TRBV9 with TRBJ1-2; TRBD1 agrees at 7 bases. This CDR3 spans 14 amino acids. Germline assignment: CDR1 SGDLS and CDR2 YYNGEE. The V and J ends lost 1 base and 4 bases, in that order; junction bases with no gene match: 4. The CDR3, as DNA: TGTGCCAGCAGCGTACTTGCAGGGGGCTATGGCTACACCTTC. This gives the protein CASSVLAGGYGYTF. The entire variable domain, with the rest obtained from reference TRBV9 and TRBJ1-2, is as follows: DSGVTQTPKHLITATGQRVTLRCSPRSGDLSVYWYQQSLDQGLQFLIQYYNGEERAKGNILERFSAQQFPDLHSELNLSSLELGDSALYFCASSVLAGGYGYTFGSGTRLTVV.

V usage is TRBV7-3 and J usage is TRBJ2-3, with a tentative D call TRBD2 (5 bases). CDR1 SGHTA and CDR2 FQGTGA come from the germline V gene. V lost 4 bases, J lost 1 base, and 12 bases lay in between. CDR3 length: 15 residues. For the CDR3, the DNA is TGTGCCAGCAGCTCCCGGTTCGGGGGCACAGATACGCAGTATTTT. Its translation is CASSSRFGGTDTQYF.

The genes are TRBV29-1 and TRBJ1-2, with D possibly matching TRBD1 (6 bases). V dropped 5 bases and J dropped 2 bases, with 9 bases sitting between them. Germline V gene data show CDR1 as SQVTM and CDR2 as ANQGSEA. The CDR3 is 12 residues long. In DNA form, the CDR3 reads TGCAGCGTTTTGGACAGAAACTATGGCTACACCTTC. It translates to CSVLDRNYGYTF.

This sequence joins TRBV3-1 (or the pseudogene TRBV3-2) and TRBJ1-1; D unresolved. Germline CDR1 LGHDT, CDR2 YNNKEL (reference sequence). The CDR3 totals 17 residues. V shed 1 base and J shed 6 bases, with 21 bases lying between them. The CDR3 spells CASSQGTATRGGAEAFF. In DNA form, the CDR3 reads TGTGCCAGCAGCCAAGGAACGGCCACCCGTGGCGGGGCTGAAGCTTTCTTT.

The chain combines TRBV7-8 with TRBJ2-2; 13 positions agree with TRBD2. The CDR3 contains 16 residues. Germline V gene sequence: CDR1 SGHVS, CDR2 FQNEAQ. The J segment lost 8 bases and the V segment lost 2 bases, leaving 5 bases of the junction unmatched. The CDR3 nucleotides read TGTGCCAGCAGCTTAAGACTAGCGGGGGGCAGGGGGGAGCTGTTTTTT. It yields the protein CASSLRLAGGRGELFF.

This rearrangement joins TRBV4-3 to TRBJ2-3, with 11 positions matching TRBD1. The J segment lost 4 bases and the V segment lost 4 bases, leaving 4 bases of the junction unmatched. This CDR3 contains 15 residues. The germline gives CDR1 LGHNA, CDR2 YSLEER. As DNA, the CDR3 is TGCGCCAGCAGCCTCGGGACAGGGGGAGCAGATACGCAGTATTTT. Translation gives CASSLGTGGADTQYF.

This rearrangement joins TRBV7-6 to TRBJ2-7; the match to TRBD1 covers 9 bases. The CDR3 length is 14 residues. With 3 bases clipped from V and 3 bases from J, the junction kept 3 bases outside the gene matches. Looked up from germline, CDR1 is SGHVS and CDR2 is FNYEAQ. CDR3 in DNA: TGTGCCAGCAGCTTGGCGGACAGGGGCTACGAGCAGTACTTC. Translated, it gives CASSLADRGYEQYF.

This clone showed up just a few times. This chain uses TRBV7-9 with TRBJ2-1, with TRBD2 identical over 10 bases. The germline V gene has CDR1 SEHNR and CDR2 FQNEAQ (reference sequence). Trimming took 1 base from V and 4 from J; bases not matched to a gene: 4. The CDR3 spans 16 residues. CDR3 bases: TGTGCCAGCAGCTTAGACCTAGCGGGAGTTTACAATGAGCAGTTCTTC. It encodes CASSLDLAGVYNEQFF. The full variable domain, in which reference TRBV7-9 and TRBJ2-1 provide the parts outside the CDR3, is DTGVSQNPRHKITKRGQNVTFRCDPISEHNRLYWYRQTLGQGPEFLTYFQNEAQLEKSRLLSDRFSAERPKGSFSTLEIQRTEQGDSAMYLCASSLDLAGVYNEQFFGPGTRLTVL.

The DNA for the CDR3 is TGTGCCAGCAGCAAATACAGGGAAATCGATGAAAAACTGTTTTTT. Translating it yields CASSKYREIDEKLFF. J is TRBJ1-4 and V is TRBV13, with a possible D match to TRBD1 (6 bases). V was pared by 5 bases and J by 6 bases, with 16 bases between. CDR3 length: 15 residues. Looked up from germline, CDR1 is PRHDT and CDR2 is FYEKMQ (reference sequence).

This clone was recorded only once. The chain employs TRBV18 and TRBJ2-5, with 9 bases matching TRBD2. The germline gives CDR1 KGHSH, CDR2 LQKENI. The CDR3 sequence is 15 residues long. Trimming at V came to 4 bases and at J to 5 bases, leaving 8 bases not matched to a gene. The CDR3 protein is CASSQWTSEDETQYF. CDR3 nucleotides: TGTGCCAGCTCACAGTGGACTAGCGAGGATGAGACCCAGTACTTC.

J is TRBJ2-3 and V is TRBV9; 9 bases are a match to TRBD2. After removal of 3 bases from V and 2 bases from J, the junction contained 7 bases not matched to a gene. The CDR3 extends over 16 amino acids. Germline values: CDR1 SGDLS, CDR2 YYNGEE. The CDR3 sequence is CASSAGSGRFTDTQYF. The DNA for the CDR3 is TGTGCCAGCAGCGCGGGGAGCGGGAGGTTCACAGATACGCAGTATTTT.

V and J are TRBV11-2 and TRBJ1-1; perhaps TRBD1 as D (6 bases). The CDR3 loop spans 14 amino acids. Germline loops: CDR1 SGHAT, CDR2 FQNNGV. V gave up 2 bases and J gave up 5 bases, with 12 bases separating them. CDR3 bases: TGTGCCAGCAGCTTACAGGGGAGACGGACTGAAGCTTTCTTT. This encodes CASSLQGRRTEAFF.

For the CDR3, the DNA is TGTGCCATCAACTCAAGACAGGATCAAGAGACCCAGTACTTC. Protein sequence: CAINSRQDQETQYF. The chain uses TRBV10-3 and TRBJ2-5; weak D call: TRBD1 (6 bases). The V end lost 7 bases, the J end lost 2 bases, and 14 bases lay between the germline ends. CDR1 is ENHRY and CDR2 is SYGVKD in the germline V gene. CDR3 length: 14 residues.

This clone is a singleton in its sample. The genes are TRBV18 and TRBJ2-1; a possible D gene is TRBD2 (5 bases). In germline, CDR1 is KGHSH, CDR2 LQKENI. Trimming stripped 3 bases from V and 0 bases from J, with 9 bases between. The CDR3 is 15 amino acids. CDR3 sequence: CASSPPGISYNEQFF. CDR3 DNA sequence: TGTGCCAGCTCACCGCCGGGAATCTCCTACAATGAGCAGTTCTTC.

The CDR3 coding sequence is TGTGCCAGCAGTCAGGAGAGTGGGGCGAATAATTCACCCCTCCACTTT. Encoded protein: CASSQESGANNSPLHF. This chain uses TRBV6-6 with TRBJ1-6; perhaps TRBD1 as D (5 bases). The V gene lost 5 bases and the J gene lost 5 bases, with 16 bases spanning the gap. The length of the CDR3 is 16 residues. The germline CDR1 and CDR2 sequences are MNHNY and SVGAGI (reference sequence).

This clone was counted only a few times. This sequence joins TRBV4-2 and TRBJ2-2; 7 bases line up with TRBD2. The CDR3 is made up of 17 amino acids. The germline V gene encodes CDR1 LGHNA and CDR2 YNFKEQ. The trim removed 0 bases at V and 1 base at J, leaving 5 bases unmatched. CDR3 in DNA: TGTGCCAGCAGCCAAGAAGTAAGCGGGAAGAACACCGGGGAGCTGTTTTTT. It codes for CASSQEVSGKNTGELFF.